This TCR beta chain was recovered during a study of blood T cell repertoires in COVID-19 (TCRdb year 2020). At the level of the whole study: The collaborator samples originated in the United States, Italy and Spain and spanned the acute and convalescent phases of COVID-19. Where HLA class I and class II types were available, the types were taken from metadata supplied by the sample provider, not from assay-based typing. The sample metadata nearly always contained a de-identified subject ID, COVID-19 status, age in years and sex. The samples were drawn from the first 160 participants of the ongoing ImmuneRACE study and from some 1,300 subjects provided by 6 global collaborators. The repertoires were made available in a free public database intended to serve as a resource for research on the immune response to SARS-CoV-2. Deeply sampled blood TCRbeta repertoires from subjects exposed to, actively infected with, or recovered from COVID-19 were included in the dataset. The prospective study material was composed of cDNA or gDNA derived from T cells, B-cell-depleted T cells, or PBMCs.

The germline V gene yields MNHEY for CDR1 and SVGEGT for CDR2. Cut back by 2 bases and 1 base, the V and J ends lie 8 bases apart. The CDR3 spans 14 residues, from the cysteine through the phenylalanine. Only the CDR3 DNA stays, 42 bases, in frame from base 1. Summary of the overall study and its limitations: Clinical and demographic metadata were provided uncurated, with the amount varying by source and participant.

Points on this clone: Its target antigen remains unknown. The sample holds no much larger clone one base away, and base qualities are not on file.

Collaborating institutions collected whole blood in K2EDTA tubes following their own protocols. For TCRbeta analysis, collaborators shipped samples as frozen whole blood, isolated PBMCs, or DNA extracted from either of those sample types. The immunoSEQ Assay, a bias-controlled multiplex PCR, was used to amplify TCRbeta CDR3 regions from genomic DNA. The authors' pipeline ran thus. Nucleated cell counts per sample were estimated from amplification of reference gene primers within the assay. To quantify the absolute abundance of each unique TCRbeta CDR3 rearrangement, sequence reads were collapsed and filtered. For each sample, productive Simpson clonality was calculated as the square root of Simpson's diversity index across productive rearrangements. Not all clones reach the TCRdb copy of this immuneACCESS table, which keeps in-frame sequences only. Checked studies attribute under half of the gap to unresolved V genes and leave the rest unexplained. Clone size and the V and J calls come from that table; the DNA yielded D and trimming. The sample has some 260,000 clones on record, approximately 90% of them singletons. Around 3.3% of the sample belongs to the ten largest clones.

The sample consisted of peripheral blood. The receptor was derived from a man aged 18 to 30 with active or convalescent COVID-19. The sequence links TRBV6-2 or TRBV6-3 to TRBJ1-1; the D gene is unclear. The CDR3: CASSYGSRNTEAFF. The bases are TGTGCCAGCAGTTACGGCTCTCGGAACACTGAAGCTTTCTTT.